This TCR beta chain came from a study of CD8 T cells in ankylosing spondylitis (dated by TCRdb to about 2017). Notes on the research overall: The study set out to find disease-linked TCR variants by profiling T cell receptor beta repertoires in ankylosing spondylitis patients and healthy donors. The full study cohort comprised around 23 ankylosing spondylitis patients and 85 to 120 healthy donors. Peripheral blood was sampled, and synovial fluid was also collected from ankylosing spondylitis patients. Beyond this particular receptor, the publication reports: Some TCR beta motif variants had previously been reported in synovial fluid and blood of reactive arthritis patients, which suggested common disease-initiation mechanisms. The disease-linked clones showed a CD8+ phenotype and occurred at relatively low frequencies in peripheral blood. Blood from ankylosing spondylitis patients appeared to be characterized by a TCR beta motif made up of about 8 highly homologous amino acid variants. The disease-linked clones were reported as significantly enriched in matched synovial fluid samples from ankylosing spondylitis patients.

Sequenced on an Illumina HiSeq 2500. Quantitative 5'-RACE with molecular barcodes was used to prepare TCR beta libraries. On the study's bioinformatics: Disease-linked TCR variants were identified with a new computational method built on a probabilistic model of VDJ rearrangement. Through fastp at Q25 and MiXCR, TCRdb rebuilt clones from the public reads, retaining in-frame beta chains. A single entry per CDR3 protein holds the most common genes and DNA from its merged rows. TCRdb's processing, not the study's, gives the V and J calls here. The sample table holds approximately 100,000 distinct CDR3 sequences, of which around 24% were seen once. Approximately 13% of the sample rests with the top ten. The CDR1 and CDR2 encoded by the germline V gene (reference sequence) are DFQATT and SNEGSKA. V trim: 5 bases; J trim: 3 bases; unmatched bases: 5. Reading from cysteine to phenylalanine, the CDR3 counts 14 amino acids. Left in the record is the CDR3 DNA by itself, 42 bases read in frame from the first base.

This clonotype was observed once. Its antigen target is currently unknown. Base qualities were left out, and no much larger clone turns up one base away. One read is thin evidence. Synovial fluid samples were paired with blood samples taken from the same ankylosing spondylitis patients. In this chain, TRBV20-1 is recombined with TRBJ2-1, with TRBD2 identical over 9 junction bases. The clonotype comes from a male donor with ankylosing spondylitis. Sample: synovial fluid, either unsorted or a sorted T cell fraction (not recorded which). The CDR3 protein: CSAPGLADYNEQFF. The sequence in DNA is TGCAGTGCTCCGGGACTAGCAGACTACAATGAGCAGTTCTTC.